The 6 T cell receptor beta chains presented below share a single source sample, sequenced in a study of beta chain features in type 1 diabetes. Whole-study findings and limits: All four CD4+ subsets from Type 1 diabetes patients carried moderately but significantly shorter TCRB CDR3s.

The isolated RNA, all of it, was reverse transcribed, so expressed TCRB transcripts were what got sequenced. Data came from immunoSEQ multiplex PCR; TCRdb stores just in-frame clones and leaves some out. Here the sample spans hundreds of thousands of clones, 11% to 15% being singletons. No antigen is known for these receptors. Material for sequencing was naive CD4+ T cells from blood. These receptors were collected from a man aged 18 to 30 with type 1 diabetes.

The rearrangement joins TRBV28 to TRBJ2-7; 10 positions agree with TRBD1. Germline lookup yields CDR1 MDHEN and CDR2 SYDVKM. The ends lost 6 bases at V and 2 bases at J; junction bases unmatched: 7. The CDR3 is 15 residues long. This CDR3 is CASRRSGTGAYEQYF. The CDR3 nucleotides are TGTGCCAGCAGACGATCCGGGACAGGGGCCTACGAGCAGTACTTC.

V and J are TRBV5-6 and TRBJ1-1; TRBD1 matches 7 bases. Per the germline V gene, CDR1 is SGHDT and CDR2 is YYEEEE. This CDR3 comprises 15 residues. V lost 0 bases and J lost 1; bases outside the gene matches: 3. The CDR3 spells CASSLEGGSNTEAFF. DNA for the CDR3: TGTGCCAGCAGCTTGGAAGGGGGCTCGAACACTGAAGCTTTCTTT. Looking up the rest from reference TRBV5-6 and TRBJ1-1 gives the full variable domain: DAGVTQSPTHLIKTRGQQVTLRCSPKSGHDTVSWYQQALGQGPQFIFQYYEEEERQRGNFPDRFSGHQFPNYSSELNVNALLLGDSALYLCASSLEGGSNTEAFFGQGTRLTVV.

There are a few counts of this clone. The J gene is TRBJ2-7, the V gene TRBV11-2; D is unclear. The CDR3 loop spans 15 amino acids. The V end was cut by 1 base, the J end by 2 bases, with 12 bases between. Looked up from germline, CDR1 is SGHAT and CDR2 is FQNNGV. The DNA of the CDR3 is TGTGCCAGCAGCTTAGGGGTAGGACGAACCTACGAGCAGTACTTC. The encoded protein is CASSLGVGRTYEQYF. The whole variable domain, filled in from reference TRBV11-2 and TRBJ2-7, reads EAGVAQSPRYKIIEKRQSVAFWCNPISGHATLYWYQQILGQGPKLLIQFQNNGVVDDSQLPKDRFSAERLKGVDSTLKIQPAKLEDSAVYLCASSLGVGRTYEQYFGPGTRLTVT.

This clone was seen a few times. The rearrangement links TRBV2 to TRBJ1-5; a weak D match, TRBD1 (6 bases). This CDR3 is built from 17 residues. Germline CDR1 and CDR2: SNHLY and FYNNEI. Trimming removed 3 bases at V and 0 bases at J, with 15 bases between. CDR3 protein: CASSDGSGAHSNQPQHF. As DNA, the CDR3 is TGTGCCAGCAGTGATGGTTCAGGGGCCCATAGCAATCAGCCCCAGCATTTT.

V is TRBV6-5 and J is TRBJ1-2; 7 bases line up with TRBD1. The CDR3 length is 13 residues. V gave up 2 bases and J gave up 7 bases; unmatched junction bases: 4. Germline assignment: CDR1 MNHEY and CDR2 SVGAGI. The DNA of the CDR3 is TGTGCCAGCAGTTACGAGGGGGCAGGTGGCTACACCTTC. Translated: CASSYEGAGGYTF.

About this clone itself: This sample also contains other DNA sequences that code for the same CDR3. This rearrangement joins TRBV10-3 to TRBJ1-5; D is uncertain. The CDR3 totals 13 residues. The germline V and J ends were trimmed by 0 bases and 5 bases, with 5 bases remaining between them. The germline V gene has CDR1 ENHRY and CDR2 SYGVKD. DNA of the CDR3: TGTGCCATCAGTGAGTCTCGGGATCAGCCCCAGCATTTT. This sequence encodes CAISESRDQPQHF.